Listed below are T cell receptor beta chains from one sample, sequenced in a study of chemoradiotherapy in HPV16-positive cancers. Sequenced by immunoSEQ multiplex PCR; TCRdb stores in-frame clones only, minus some. The table includes 17,000 or so clones, roughly nine tenths detected once. Specimen: blood, collected from a patient who underwent chemoradiotherapy. Source of these receptors: a human donor with HPV-associated anogenital cancer. The CDR3 runs from the conserved cysteine through the conserved F or W. A D gene is named only where the DNA matches it firmly. For some rows the clone size is stated as once, few or many, or as a class when expanded; others skip it.

d_call: .; clone_size: .; v_call: TRBV11-2; j_call: TRBJ2-7; cdr3_aa: CASSLGPRGEQYF; cdr3_nt: TGTGCCAGCAGCTTGGGGCCGAGGGGGGAGCAGTACTTC
d_call: TRBD1; clone_size: .; v_call: TRBV5-6; j_call: TRBJ2-7; cdr3_aa: CASSHFRTGVRYEQYF; cdr3_nt: TGTGCCAGCAGCCATTTTAGGACAGGGGTAAGGTACGAGCAGTACTTC
d_call: .; clone_size: .; v_call: TRBV6-1; j_call: TRBJ2-3; cdr3_aa: CASSERGPRTDTQYF; cdr3_nt: TGTGCCAGCAGTGAGCGGGGTCCGCGCACAGATACGCAGTATTTT
d_call: TRBD1; clone_size: few; v_call: TRBV28; j_call: TRBJ2-2; cdr3_aa: CASSWDSSNTGELFF; cdr3_nt: TGTGCCAGCAGCTGGGACAGCTCGAACACCGGGGAGCTGTTTTTT
d_call: .; clone_size: .; v_call: TRBV7-2; j_call: TRBJ1-5; cdr3_aa: CASINTGGSNQPQHF; cdr3_nt: TGTGCCAGCATCAATACCGGGGGAAGCAATCAGCCCCAGCATTTT
d_call: TRBD1; clone_size: .; v_call: TRBV5-1; j_call: TRBJ2-7; cdr3_aa: CASSLGVTGGSPYEQYF; cdr3_nt: TGCGCCAGCAGCTTGGGCGTGACAGGGGGTTCTCCGTACGAGCAGTACTTC
d_call: .; clone_size: .; v_call: TRBV28; j_call: TRBJ2-4; cdr3_aa: CASSPPTGSAKNIQYF; cdr3_nt: TGTGCCAGCAGCCCCCCCACAGGGAGCGCCAAAAACATTCAGTACTTC
d_call: TRBD2; clone_size: .; v_call: TRBV2; j_call: TRBJ2-3; cdr3_aa: CASSDWAQLAGADTQYF; cdr3_nt: TGTGCCAGCAGTGATTGGGCCCAGCTAGCGGGTGCAGATACGCAGTATTTT
d_call: .; clone_size: .; v_call: TRBV20-1; j_call: TRBJ2-5; cdr3_aa: CSAIWETQYF; cdr3_nt: TGCAGTGCTATCTGGGAGACCCAGTACTTC
d_call: TRBD2; clone_size: .; v_call: TRBV7-2; j_call: TRBJ2-5; cdr3_aa: CASSYTSVQETQYF; cdr3_nt: TGTGCCAGCAGCTATACTAGCGTACAAGAGACCCAGTACTTC
d_call: .; clone_size: .; v_call: TRBV2; j_call: TRBJ2-5; cdr3_aa: CASGETLETQYF; cdr3_nt: TGTGCCAGCGGGGAGACACTGGAGACCCAGTACTTC
d_call: .; clone_size: .; v_call: TRBV28; j_call: TRBJ2-7; cdr3_aa: CASSSPGLLSKFF; cdr3_nt: TGTGCCAGCAGTTCCCCGGGACTCCTGTCGAAATTCTTC
d_call: .; clone_size: .; v_call: TRBV25-1; j_call: TRBJ1-2; cdr3_aa: CASSQGNYGYTF; cdr3_nt: TGTGCCAGCAGTCAAGGGAACTATGGCTACACCTTC
d_call: TRBD1; clone_size: .; v_call: TRBV4-1; j_call: TRBJ1-2; cdr3_aa: CASSQPRDRDGYTF; cdr3_nt: TGCGCCAGCAGCCAACCAAGGGACAGGGATGGCTACACCTTC
d_call: .; clone_size: .; v_call: TRBV5-4; j_call: TRBJ2-3; cdr3_aa: CASSFHPGQSTDTQYF; cdr3_nt: TGTGCCAGCAGCTTCCACCCCGGGCAGTCCACAGATACGCAGTATTTT
d_call: .; clone_size: .; v_call: TRBV13; j_call: TRBJ2-7; cdr3_aa: CASSLGAGFGYEQYF; cdr3_nt: TGTGCCAGCAGCTTAGGGGCAGGGTTCGGCTACGAGCAGTACTTC
d_call: .; clone_size: .; v_call: TRBV19; j_call: TRBJ1-4; cdr3_aa: CASSAGTNEKLFF; cdr3_nt: TGTGCCAGTAGCGCAGGGACTAATGAAAAACTGTTTTTT
d_call: .; clone_size: .; v_call: TRBV7-9; j_call: TRBJ1-4; cdr3_aa: CASSPITSTNEKLFF; cdr3_nt: TGTGCCAGCAGTCCCATTACTTCAACTAATGAAAAACTGTTTTTT
d_call: TRBD2; clone_size: .; v_call: TRBV27; j_call: TRBJ2-3; cdr3_aa: CASSPRLAGRGDTQYF; cdr3_nt: TGTGCCAGCAGTCCCCGACTAGCGGGAAGGGGAGATACGCAGTATTTT
d_call: .; clone_size: .; v_call: TRBV30; j_call: TRBJ1-2; cdr3_aa: CAWSDGYGYTF; cdr3_nt: TGTGCCTGGAGTGACGGGTATGGCTACACCTTC
d_call: .; clone_size: .; v_call: TRBV5-4; j_call: TRBJ1-2; cdr3_aa: CASSLRRSPQGYTF; cdr3_nt: TGTGCCAGCAGCTTGCGGAGGTCCCCTCAGGGCTACACCTTC
d_call: .; clone_size: .; v_call: TRBV5-1; j_call: TRBJ2-5; cdr3_aa: CPPNPGAETQYF; cdr3_nt: TGCCCTCCTAATCCGGGGGCAGAGACCCAGTACTTC
d_call: .; clone_size: .; v_call: TRBV7-9; j_call: TRBJ2-7; cdr3_aa: CASSYVGLRAYEQYF; cdr3_nt: TGTGCCAGCAGCTACGTCGGCTTGCGGGCCTACGAGCAGTACTTC
d_call: TRBD1; clone_size: .; v_call: TRBV5-8; j_call: TRBJ2-5; cdr3_aa: CASSLRTGYEETQYF; cdr3_nt: TGTGCCAGCAGCTTGAGGACAGGGTATGAAGAGACCCAGTACTTC